Listed here are 3 T cell receptor beta chains from one sample, sequenced in a study of shared clonotypes between healthy human individuals. The assay was immunoSEQ multiplex PCR, and TCRdb's table has in-frame clones only and misses some. The data contain under 2,500,000 clones, 90% to 97% of them singletons. The specimen sequenced was naive CD4+ T cells sorted from blood. The subset denotes: CD45RA+ positively selected. These receptors all come from a man between 18 and 29 years old in good health.

The chain employs TRBV2 and TRBJ1-4; 9 nucleotides agree with TRBD1. The germline V gene encodes CDR1 SNHLY and CDR2 FYNNEI. CDR3 size: 15 residues. V dropped 6 bases and J dropped 8; count of bases not matched to a gene: 10. The CDR3, as DNA: TGTGCCAGCAGCGGGGGGGACAGGGTGATCGAAAAACTGTTTTTT. Translation: CASSGGDRVIEKLFF.

The chain employs TRBV5-4 and TRBJ2-7; the match to TRBD2 covers 8 bases. CDR1 and CDR2 from the germline V gene are SGHNT and YYREEE (reference sequence). CDR3 length equals 15 residues. V lost 4 bases and J lost 0; bases outside the gene matches: 6. The CDR3 loop reads CASSGTSGSSYEQYF. DNA for the CDR3: TGTGCCAGCAGCGGAACTAGCGGAAGCTCCTACGAGCAGTACTTC.

Here the CDR3 DNA reads TGCGCCAGCAGCCAAGAGGAAGGGACAGGGACCTACGAGCAGTACTTC. This gives the protein CASSQEEGTGTYEQYF. The chain uses TRBV4-3 and TRBJ2-7; TRBD1 aligns across 9 bases. This CDR3 spans 16 amino acids. Germline CDR1 is LGHNA and CDR2 is YSLEER. V gave up 0 bases and J gave up 2 bases; unmatched junction bases: 5.